These 2 T cell receptor beta chains originate from one sample sequenced in a study of blood T cell repertoires in COVID-19. Sequenced by immunoSEQ multiplex PCR; TCRdb stores in-frame clones only, minus some. The sample consists of about 110,000 clones, less than 90% of them appearing once. The sample was peripheral blood. All receptors derive from an older woman with acute or convalescent COVID-19.

For this clone: The junction departs from germline at one end; a sequencing error may be responsible. V usage is TRBV7-7 and J usage is TRBJ1-5, with TRBD1 matching over 7 bases. The CDR3 extends over 13 amino acids. Germline V gene lookup returns CDR1 SSHAT and CDR2 FNYEAQ (reference sequence). In nucleotides, the CDR3 is TGTGCTAGCAGCTTAGGGACAGATCAGCCCCAGCATTTT. Protein: CASSLGTDQPQHF.

This clone was recorded a few times. The rearrangement links TRBV4-2 to TRBJ2-3; 10 nucleotides line up with TRBD2. Germline trimming cut 0 bases from V and 2 bases from J; bases unmatched to any gene: 2. Looked up from germline, CDR1 is LGHNA and CDR2 is YNFKEQ. This CDR3 is 16 amino acids long. The CDR3, as DNA: TGTGCCAGCAGCCAAGATCTAGCGGGGGTCACAGATACGCAGTATTTT. Its translation: CASSQDLAGVTDTQYF.